This entry lists 8 T cell receptor beta chains sequenced from one sample in a study of cytomegalovirus exposure and HLA in healthy donors. The PCR used 60 Vbeta and 13 Jbeta primers. TCRdb's table, derived via immunoSEQ multiplex PCR, lists solely in-frame clones and lacks some. This specimen shows about 200,000 clones; the ten leading clones hold almost 6.5%. The specimen was PBMCs. The receptors originated from a young man in good health and CMV-seronegative.

The chain is built from TRBV6-5 and TRBJ2-1, with 11 bases identical to TRBD2. Germline CDR1 and CDR2: MNHEY and SVGAGI. Germline trimming cut 6 bases from V and 4 bases from J; bases unmatched to any gene: 8. CDR3 size: 16 residues. CDR3 nucleotide sequence: TGTGCCAGCAGATACCAGACTAGCGGGGTATACAATGAGCAGTTCTTC. This translates into CASRYQTSGVYNEQFF.

This chain uses TRBV14 with TRBJ2-2; TRBD1 aligns across 7 bases. J was trimmed by 7 bases and V by 0 bases; bases with no gene match: 8. Germline-derived CDR1 and CDR2 are SGHDN and FVKESK. The CDR3 consists of 16 residues. CDR3 region: CASSQDPGGLIGELFF. The CDR3 DNA reads TGTGCCAGCAGCCAAGATCCAGGGGGTCTTATCGGGGAGCTGTTTTTT.

The chain combines TRBV28 with TRBJ2-1, with D possibly being TRBD2 (7 bases). This CDR3 comprises 15 residues. Between the trimmed V and J ends, which lost 4 bases and 4 bases, there was a span of 14 bases. Germline CDR1 MDHEN, CDR2 SYDVKM. The CDR3 here is CASSYEGGGYNEQFF. The DNA of the CDR3 is TGTGCCAGCAGTTACGAGGGAGGGGGTTACAATGAGCAGTTCTTC.

The chain recombines TRBV27 with TRBJ1-6; 7 bases are shared with TRBD1. The germline V gene encodes CDR1 MNHEY and CDR2 SMNVEV (reference sequence). This CDR3 has 15 residues. The J segment lost 10 bases and the V segment lost 5 bases, leaving 11 bases of the junction unmatched. The CDR3 DNA reads TGTGCCAGCAGTAGTGTAAAAGGGGGCAGATCACCCCTCCACTTT. Residues: CASSSVKGGRSPLHF.

V gene TRBV7-9 combines with J gene TRBJ2-2, with no clear D. This CDR3 spans 15 amino acids. From germline, CDR1 is SEHNR and CDR2 FQNEAQ (reference sequence). Trimming took 1 base from V and 1 from J, leaving 7 bases between them. The CDR3 is CASSLGSENTGELFF. Here the CDR3 DNA reads TGTGCCAGCAGCTTAGGGTCAGAGAACACCGGGGAGCTGTTTTTT.

Here the CDR3 DNA reads TGTGCCAGCAGCTTAGGGTACTCGCTGAGCTCCTACAATGAGCAGTTCTTC. This translates into CASSLGYSLSSYNEQFF. This chain uses TRBV7-7 with TRBJ2-1; D not resolved. Trimming left V 1 base short and J 0 bases short, with 13 bases between. The V gene's germline CDR1 is SSHAT and CDR2 FNYEAQ (reference sequence). The CDR3 extends over 17 amino acids.

J is TRBJ2-1 and V is TRBV4-1; 7 positions match TRBD2. The CDR3 length is 17 residues. Germline trimming cut 7 bases from V and 8 bases from J; bases unmatched to any gene: 20. CDR1 is MGHRA, CDR2 YSYEKL, per germline. CDR3 in amino acids: CASTTFLVGGRFYEQFF. The CDR3 DNA reads as TGCGCCAGCACCACATTTTTGGTTGGCGGGAGATTCTATGAGCAGTTCTTC.

The rearrangement uses TRBV10-1 and TRBJ2-3, with 10 nucleotides matching TRBD2. The CDR3 totals 15 residues. CDR1 and CDR2 from the germline V gene are WNHNN and SYGVQD (reference sequence). The V and J ends lost 1 base and 4 bases, in that order; junction bases with no gene match: 2. The CDR3 DNA follows: TGCGCCAGCAGTGAGTTAGCGGGGGGCGCAGATACGCAGTATTTT. Amino acid sequence: CASSELAGGADTQYF.